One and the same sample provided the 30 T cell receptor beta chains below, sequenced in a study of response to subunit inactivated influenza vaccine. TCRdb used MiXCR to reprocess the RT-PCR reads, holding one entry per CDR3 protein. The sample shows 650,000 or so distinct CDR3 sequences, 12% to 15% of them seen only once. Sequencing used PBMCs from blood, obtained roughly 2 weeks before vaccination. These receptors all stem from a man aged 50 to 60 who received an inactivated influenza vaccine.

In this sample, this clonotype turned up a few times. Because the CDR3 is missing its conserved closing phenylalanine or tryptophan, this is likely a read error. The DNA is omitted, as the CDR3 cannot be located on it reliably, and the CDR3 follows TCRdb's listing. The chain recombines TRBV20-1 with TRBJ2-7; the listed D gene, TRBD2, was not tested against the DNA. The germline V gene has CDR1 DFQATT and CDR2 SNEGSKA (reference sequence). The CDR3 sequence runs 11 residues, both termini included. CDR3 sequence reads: CSARIRGRALS.

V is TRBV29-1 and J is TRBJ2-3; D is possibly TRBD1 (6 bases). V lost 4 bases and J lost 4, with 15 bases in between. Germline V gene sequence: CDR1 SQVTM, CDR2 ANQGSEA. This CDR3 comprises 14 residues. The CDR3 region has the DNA TGCAGCGTTGTTAAGAATCCAGGGGCAGATACGCAGTATTTT. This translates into CSVVKNPGADTQYF.

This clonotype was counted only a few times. The CDR3 region is CSARSGGETQYF. As DNA, the CDR3 is TGCAGTGCTAGAAGCGGGGGTGAGACCCAGTACTTC. The genes are TRBV20-1 and TRBJ2-5, with TRBD2 matching over 8 bases. This CDR3 has 12 residues. Trimming removed 2 bases from V and 5 bases from J; junction bases left unmatched: 1. Germline V gene data show CDR1 as DFQATT and CDR2 as SNEGSKA (reference sequence).

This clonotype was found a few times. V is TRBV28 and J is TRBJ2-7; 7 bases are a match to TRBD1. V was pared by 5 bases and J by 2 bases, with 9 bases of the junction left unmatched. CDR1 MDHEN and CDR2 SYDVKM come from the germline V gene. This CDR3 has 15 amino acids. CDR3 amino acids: CASSLDRVQAYEQYF. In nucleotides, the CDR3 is TGTGCCAGCAGTCTTGACAGGGTCCAGGCCTACGAGCAGTACTTC.

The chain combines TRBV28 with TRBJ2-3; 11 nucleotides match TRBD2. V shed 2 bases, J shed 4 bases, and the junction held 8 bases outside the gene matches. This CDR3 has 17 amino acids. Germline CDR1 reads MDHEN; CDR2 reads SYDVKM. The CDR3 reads CASSLLRLAGWSDTQYF. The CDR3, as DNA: TGTGCCAGCAGTTTACTCCGACTAGCGGGGTGGTCAGATACGCAGTATTTT.

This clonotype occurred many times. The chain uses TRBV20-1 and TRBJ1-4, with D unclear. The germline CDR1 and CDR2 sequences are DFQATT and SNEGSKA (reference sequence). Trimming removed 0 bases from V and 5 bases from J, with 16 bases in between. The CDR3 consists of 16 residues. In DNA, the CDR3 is TGCAGTGCTAGAGATCTATCGGCGGGTAAAAATGAAAAACTGTTTTTT. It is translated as CSARDLSAGKNEKLFF.

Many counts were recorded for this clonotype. The CDR3 DNA reads as TGTGCCAGCAGTGCACACAGGGGGCCTATTGGGGAGCAGTTCTTC. Protein product: CASSAHRGPIGEQFF. This rearrangement joins TRBV6-1 to TRBJ2-1; 9 nucleotides align to TRBD1. V was pared by 4 bases and J by 10 bases, with 11 bases of the junction left unmatched. Germline CDR1 MNHNS, CDR2 SASEGT. The CDR3 has 15 amino acids.

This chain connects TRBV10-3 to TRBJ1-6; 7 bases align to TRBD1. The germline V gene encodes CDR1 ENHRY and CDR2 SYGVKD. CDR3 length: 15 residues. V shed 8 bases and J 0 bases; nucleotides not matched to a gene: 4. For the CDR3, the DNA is TGTGCCATCCGGACAGGTAGCTCCTATAATTCACCCCTCCACTTT. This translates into CAIRTGSSYNSPLHF.

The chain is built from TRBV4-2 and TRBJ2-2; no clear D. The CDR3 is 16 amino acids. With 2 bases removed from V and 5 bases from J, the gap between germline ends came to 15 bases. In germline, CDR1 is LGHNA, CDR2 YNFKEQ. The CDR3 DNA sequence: TGTGCCAGCAGCCAATCGGGCTGGGCGAGGACCGGGGAGCTGTTTTTT. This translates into CASSQSGWARTGELFF.

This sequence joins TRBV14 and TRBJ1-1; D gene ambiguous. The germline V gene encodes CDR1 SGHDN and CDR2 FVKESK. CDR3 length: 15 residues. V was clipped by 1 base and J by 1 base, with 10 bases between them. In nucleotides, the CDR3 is TGTGCCAGCAGCCAAGGGATTACAAGGAACACTGAAGCTTTCTTT. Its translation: CASSQGITRNTEAFF.

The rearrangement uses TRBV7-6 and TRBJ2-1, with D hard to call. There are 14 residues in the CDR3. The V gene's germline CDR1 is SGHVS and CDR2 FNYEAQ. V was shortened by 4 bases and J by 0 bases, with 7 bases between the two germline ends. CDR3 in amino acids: CASSSTNSYNEQFF. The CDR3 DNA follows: TGTGCCAGCAGCTCTACTAACTCCTACAATGAGCAGTTCTTC. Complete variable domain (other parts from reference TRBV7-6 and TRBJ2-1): GAGVSQSPRYKVTKRGQDVALRCDPISGHVSLYWYRQALGQGPEFLTYFNYEAQQDKSGLPNDRFSAERPEGSISTLTIQRTEQRDSAMYRCASSSTNSYNEQFFGPGTRLTVL.

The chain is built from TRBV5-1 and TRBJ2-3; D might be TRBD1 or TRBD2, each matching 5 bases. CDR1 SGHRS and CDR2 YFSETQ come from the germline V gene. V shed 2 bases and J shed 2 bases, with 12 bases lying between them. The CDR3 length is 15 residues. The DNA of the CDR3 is TGCGCCAGCAGCTTAGAGGGGCAAATCACAGATACGCAGTATTTT. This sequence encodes CASSLEGQITDTQYF.

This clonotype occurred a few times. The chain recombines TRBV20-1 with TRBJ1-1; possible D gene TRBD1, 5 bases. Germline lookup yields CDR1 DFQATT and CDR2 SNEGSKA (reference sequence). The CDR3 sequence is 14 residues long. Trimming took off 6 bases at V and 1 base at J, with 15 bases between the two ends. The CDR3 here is CSAGEDWANTEAFF. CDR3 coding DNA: TGCAGTGCAGGGGAGGACTGGGCGAACACTGAAGCTTTCTTT.

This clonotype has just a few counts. The CDR3 is CASSLLATRTDTQYF. The DNA of the CDR3 is TGTGCCAGCAGTTTATTAGCGACTCGCACAGATACGCAGTATTTT. The chain is built from TRBV27 and TRBJ2-3; a weak D match, TRBD2 (5 bases). Trimming left V 1 base short and J 1 base short, with 9 bases between. The germline V gene encodes CDR1 MNHEY and CDR2 SMNVEV (reference sequence). The CDR3 consists of 15 residues.

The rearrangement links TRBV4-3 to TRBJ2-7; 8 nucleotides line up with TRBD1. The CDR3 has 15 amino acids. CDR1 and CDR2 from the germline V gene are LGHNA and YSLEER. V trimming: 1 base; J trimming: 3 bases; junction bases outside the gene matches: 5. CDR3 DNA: TGCGCCAGCAGCCAAGGGACAGGGTTGGGCTACGAGCAGTACTTC. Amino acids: CASSQGTGLGYEQYF.

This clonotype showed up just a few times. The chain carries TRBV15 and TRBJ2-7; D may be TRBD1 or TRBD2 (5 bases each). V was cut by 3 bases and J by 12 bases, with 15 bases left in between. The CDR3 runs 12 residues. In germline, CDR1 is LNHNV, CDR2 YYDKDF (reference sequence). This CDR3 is CATSREPGATYF. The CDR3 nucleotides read TGTGCCACCAGCAGGGAACCCGGGGCGACGTACTTC.

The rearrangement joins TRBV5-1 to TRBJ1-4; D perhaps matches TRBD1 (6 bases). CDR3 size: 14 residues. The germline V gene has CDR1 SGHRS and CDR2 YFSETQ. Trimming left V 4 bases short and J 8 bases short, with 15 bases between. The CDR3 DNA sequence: TGCGCCAGCAGCCAAGGGGGGAAGGAAGAAAAACTGTTTTTT. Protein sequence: CASSQGGKEEKLFF.

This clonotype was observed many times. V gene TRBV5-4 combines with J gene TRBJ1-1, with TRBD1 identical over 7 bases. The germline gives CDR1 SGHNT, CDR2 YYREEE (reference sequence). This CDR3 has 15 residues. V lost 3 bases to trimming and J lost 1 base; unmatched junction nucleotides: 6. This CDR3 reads CASSSGQLRNTEAFF. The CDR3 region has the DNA TGTGCCAGCAGCTCGGGACAGCTTCGGAACACTGAAGCTTTCTTT.

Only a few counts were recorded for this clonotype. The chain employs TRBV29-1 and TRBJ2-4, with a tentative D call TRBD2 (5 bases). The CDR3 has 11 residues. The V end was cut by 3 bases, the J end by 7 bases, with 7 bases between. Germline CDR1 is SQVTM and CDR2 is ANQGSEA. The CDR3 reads CSVETGNIQYF. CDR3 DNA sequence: TGCAGCGTTGAGACGGGGAACATTCAGTACTTC.

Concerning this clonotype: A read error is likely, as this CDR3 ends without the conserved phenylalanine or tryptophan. CDR3 sequence reads: CASSHGQGYEQFL. DNA for the CDR3: TGTGCCAGCAGTCATGGACAGGGTTATGAGCAGTTCCTC. The rearrangement links TRBV12-3 or TRBV12-4 to TRBJ2-1; TRBD1 matches 8 bases. This CDR3 region has 13 residues. V trimming: 5 bases; J trimming: 8 bases; junction bases outside the gene matches: 5.

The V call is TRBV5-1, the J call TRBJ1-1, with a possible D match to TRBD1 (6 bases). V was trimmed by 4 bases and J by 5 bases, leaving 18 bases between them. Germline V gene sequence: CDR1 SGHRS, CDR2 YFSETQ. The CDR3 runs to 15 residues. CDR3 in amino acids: CASSRPSTGITEAFF. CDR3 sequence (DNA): TGCGCCAGCAGCAGACCAAGTACAGGGATTACTGAAGCTTTCTTT.

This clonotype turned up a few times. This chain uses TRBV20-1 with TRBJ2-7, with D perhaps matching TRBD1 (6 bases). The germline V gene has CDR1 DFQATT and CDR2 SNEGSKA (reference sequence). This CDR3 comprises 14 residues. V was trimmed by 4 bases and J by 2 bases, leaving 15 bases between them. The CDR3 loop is CSATGDLGPYEQYF. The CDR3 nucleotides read TGCAGTGCTACAGGGGACCTGGGCCCCTACGAGCAGTACTTC.

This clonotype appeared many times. The CDR3 coding sequence is TGCAGTGCTAGGCCCTCCGGGACTTATCCCACAGATACGCAGTATTTT. Encoded protein: CSARPSGTYPTDTQYF. The rearrangement uses TRBV20-1 and TRBJ2-3; D possibly corresponds to TRBD2 (6 bases). CDR1 DFQATT and CDR2 SNEGSKA come from the germline V gene (reference sequence). There are 16 residues in the CDR3. V was pared by 3 bases and J by 2 bases, with 18 bases between.

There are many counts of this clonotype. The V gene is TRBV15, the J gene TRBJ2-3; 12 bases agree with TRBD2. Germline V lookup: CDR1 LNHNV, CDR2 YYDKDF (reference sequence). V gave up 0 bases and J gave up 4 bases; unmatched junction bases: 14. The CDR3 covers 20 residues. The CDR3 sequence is CATSREAVWASGRASDTQYF. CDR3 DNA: TGTGCCACCAGCAGAGAGGCGGTCTGGGCTAGCGGGAGGGCCTCAGATACGCAGTATTTT.

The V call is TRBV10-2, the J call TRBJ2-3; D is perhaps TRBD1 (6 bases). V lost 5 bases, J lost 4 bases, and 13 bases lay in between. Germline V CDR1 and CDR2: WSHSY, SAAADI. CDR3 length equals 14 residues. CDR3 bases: TGCGCCAGCAGTACCGGACCAGGGGCAGATACGCAGTATTTT. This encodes CASSTGPGADTQYF.

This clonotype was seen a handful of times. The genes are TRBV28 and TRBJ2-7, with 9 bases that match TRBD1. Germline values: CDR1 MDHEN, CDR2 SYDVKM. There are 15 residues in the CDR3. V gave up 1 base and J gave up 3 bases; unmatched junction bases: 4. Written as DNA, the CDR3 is TGTGCCAGCAGTTTATTCGGACAGGGGAACTACGAGCAGTACTTC. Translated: CASSLFGQGNYEQYF.

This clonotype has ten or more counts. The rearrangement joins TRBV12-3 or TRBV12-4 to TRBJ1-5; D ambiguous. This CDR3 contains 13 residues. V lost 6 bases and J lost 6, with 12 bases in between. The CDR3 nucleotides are TGTGCCAGCAGCACGTCCCTGGGTCAGCCCCAGCATTTT. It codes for CASSTSLGQPQHF.

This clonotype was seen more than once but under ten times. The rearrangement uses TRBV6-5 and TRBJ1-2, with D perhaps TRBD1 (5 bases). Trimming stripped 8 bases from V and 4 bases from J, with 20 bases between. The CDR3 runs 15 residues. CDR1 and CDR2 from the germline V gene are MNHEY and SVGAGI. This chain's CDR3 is CASCYSPQAGYGYTF. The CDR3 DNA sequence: TGTGCCAGCTGCTACTCCCCACAGGCGGGCTATGGCTACACCTTC.

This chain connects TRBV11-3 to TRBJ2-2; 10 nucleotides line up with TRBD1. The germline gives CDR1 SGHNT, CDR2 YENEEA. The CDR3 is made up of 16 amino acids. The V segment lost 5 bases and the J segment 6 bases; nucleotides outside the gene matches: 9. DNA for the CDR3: TGTGCCAGCAGCCCTCGGACAGGGGGATTGGCCGGGGAGCTGTTTTTT. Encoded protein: CASSPRTGGLAGELFF.

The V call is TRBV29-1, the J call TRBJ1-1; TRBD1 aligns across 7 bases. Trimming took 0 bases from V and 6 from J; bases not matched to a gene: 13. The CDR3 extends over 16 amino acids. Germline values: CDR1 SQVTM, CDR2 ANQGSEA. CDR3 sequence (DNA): TGCAGCGTTGAAGATGGTGGCGGCAGGGGGTCATCTGAAGCTTTCTTT. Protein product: CSVEDGGGRGSSEAFF.